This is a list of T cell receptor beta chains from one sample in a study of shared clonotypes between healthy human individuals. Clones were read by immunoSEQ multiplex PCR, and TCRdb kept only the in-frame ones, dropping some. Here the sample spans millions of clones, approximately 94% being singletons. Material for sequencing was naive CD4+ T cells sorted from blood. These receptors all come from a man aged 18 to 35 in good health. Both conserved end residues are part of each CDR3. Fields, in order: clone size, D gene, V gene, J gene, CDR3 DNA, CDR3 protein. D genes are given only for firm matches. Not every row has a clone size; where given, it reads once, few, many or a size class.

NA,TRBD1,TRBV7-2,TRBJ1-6,TGTGCCAGCAGCCTACAGGGGGACGGGCCCCTCCACTTT,CASSLQGDGPLHF
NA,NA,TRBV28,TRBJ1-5,TGTGCCAGCAGTTTAATCAATCAGCCCCAGCATTTT,CASSLINQPQHF
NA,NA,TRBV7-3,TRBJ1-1,TGTGCCAGCAGCTTATCTGGACAGCCGAACACTGAAGCTTTCTTT,CASSLSGQPNTEAFF
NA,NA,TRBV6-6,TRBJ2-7,TGTGCCAGCATGGCCGTGAGTTGGAACGAGCAGTACTTC,CASMAVSWNEQYF
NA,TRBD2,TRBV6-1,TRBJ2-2,TGTGCCAGCAGGGCGACTAGCGCGAACACCGGGGAGCTGTTTTTT,CASRATSANTGELFF
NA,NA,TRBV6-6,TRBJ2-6,TGTGCCAGCAGTTCCCTTAGGCTCTCTGGGGCCAACGTTCCGACTTTC,CASSSLRLSGANVPTF
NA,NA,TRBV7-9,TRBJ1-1,TGTGCCAGCAGTACTGACAGAGGAACCACTGAAGCTTTCTTT,CASSTDRGTTEAFF
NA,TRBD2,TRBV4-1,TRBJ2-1,TGCGCCAGCAGCCTTGAACAGACTAGCCCTTCCAATGAGCAGTTCTTC,CASSLEQTSPSNEQFF
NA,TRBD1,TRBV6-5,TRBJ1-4,TGTGCCAGCAGCTTGGACAGGGGTTTCGAAAAACTGTTTTTT,CASSLDRGFEKLFF
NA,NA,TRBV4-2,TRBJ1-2,TGTGCCAGCAGCCAAGATACCCTCCCGGGGGCGAATCCTATAGGCTACACCTTC,CASSQDTLPGANPIGYTF
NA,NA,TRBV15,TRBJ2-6,TGTGCCACCTCCGGGGGGCCTGGGGCCAACGTCCTGACTTTC,CATSGGPGANVLTF
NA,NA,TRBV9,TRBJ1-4,TGTGCCAGCAACCCCGGCAGAACTAATGAAAAACTGTTTTTT,CASNPGRTNEKLFF
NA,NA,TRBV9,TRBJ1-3,TGTGCCAGCAGCGTAGGGACGGGCTCTGGAAACACCATATATTTT,CASSVGTGSGNTIYF
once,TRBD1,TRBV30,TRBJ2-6,TGTGCCTGGAGTAGGACAGGGGGAGTTGCTGGGGCCAACGTCCTGACTTTC,CAWSRTGGVAGANVLTF
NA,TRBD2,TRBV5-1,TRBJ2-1,TGCGCCAGCAGCTTGGGACTAGCGGGAGGTCCAAGCTCCTACAATGAGCAGTTCTTC,CASSLGLAGGPSSYNEQFF
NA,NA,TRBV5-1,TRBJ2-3,TGCGCCAGCAGCTTGGAGCCCGTCACAGATACGCAGTATTTT,CASSLEPVTDTQYF
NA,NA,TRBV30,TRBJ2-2,TGTGCCTGGACCCGTTATGGGGCCGGGGAGCTGTTTTTT,CAWTRYGAGELFF
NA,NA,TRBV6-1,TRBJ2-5,TGTGCCAGCAGTAGGACGGCCGCCGAGGAGACCCAGTACTTC,CASSRTAAEETQYF
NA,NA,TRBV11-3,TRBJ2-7,TGTGCCAGCAGCTTAGACGGGACGGGGAGTCCCGAGCAGTACTTC,CASSLDGTGSPEQYF
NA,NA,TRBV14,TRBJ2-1,TGTGCCAGCAGCCCCCAGCCCGGATTTCGGCACGACCCATCGCGGTTCTTC,CASSPQPGFRHDPSRFF
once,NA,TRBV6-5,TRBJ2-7,TGTGCCAGCAGAAGACAGGGAGGGATTCTGGGCGAGCAGTACTTC,CASRRQGGILGEQYF
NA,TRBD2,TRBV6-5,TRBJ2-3,TGTGCCAGCATTGCCGGTGGCGGGAGGTCGGGTACGCAGTATTTT,CASIAGGGRSGTQYF